The rows below give T cell receptor beta chains drawn from one sample of a study of shared clonotypes between healthy human individuals. Clones were sequenced by immunoSEQ multiplex PCR, and TCRdb holds only the in-frame ones, with some missing. The table lists around 2,000,000 clones, over 85% of them singletons. The sequenced sample consisted of naive CD8+ T cells sorted from blood. Receptor source: a man between 18 and 29 years old in good health. Each CDR3 is given with its conserved first and last residue. D genes are given only for firm matches. Not every row has a clone size; where given, it reads once, few, many or a size class.

>.|TRBJ2-3|TRBV9|.
CASSAPQKSDTQYF
TGTGCCAGCAGCGCACCCCAGAAGTCAGATACGCAGTATTTT
>.|TRBJ2-7|TRBV27|.
CASSLSGSRTEQYF
TGTGCCAGCAGTTTATCCGGGTCCCGGACGGAGCAGTACTTC
>.|TRBJ2-2|TRBV4-3|.
CASSQEVMTTGELFF
TGCGCCAGCAGCCAAGAAGTCATGACCACCGGGGAGCTGTTTTTT
>.|TRBJ2-3|TRBV25-1|.
CASSAYSGKDTQYF
TGTGCCAGCAGTGCTTACTCAGGGAAAGATACGCAGTATTTT
>.|TRBJ2-5|TRBV9|.
CASSPYGETQYF
TGTGCCAGCAGCCCCTATGGGGAGACCCAGTACTTC
>.|TRBJ1-4|TRBV30|TRBD1
CAWAGTGREKLFF
TGTGCCTGGGCCGGGACAGGGAGAGAAAAACTGTTTTTT
>.|TRBJ1-1|TRBV25-1|.
CASRDPGGVDTEAFF
TGTGCCAGCAGAGACCCCGGGGGGGTGGACACTGAAGCTTTCTTT
>once|TRBJ2-1|TRBV9|TRBD2
CASSVTSGLQNEQFF
TGTGCCAGCAGCGTGACTAGCGGGTTACAGAATGAGCAGTTCTTC
>.|TRBJ2-2|TRBV27|TRBD2
CASSEGLAGSGELFF
TGTGCCAGCAGCGAGGGACTAGCGGGTTCCGGGGAGCTGTTTTTT
>.|TRBJ1-1|TRBV2|.
CASSVPARVTEAFF
TGTGCCAGCAGTGTTCCGGCGCGGGTCACTGAAGCTTTCTTT
>.|TRBJ2-1|TRBV5-6|TRBD2
CASSSGLAGLGAYNEQFF
TGTGCCAGCAGCTCGGGACTAGCGGGACTAGGGGCCTACAATGAGCAGTTCTTC
>.|TRBJ2-7|TRBV2|TRBD2
CASRSGLAGGLTYEQYF
TGTGCCAGCAGGTCGGGACTAGCGGGAGGATTAACCTACGAGCAGTACTTC
>.|TRBJ2-7|TRBV4-1|.
CASSQESGSTPYEQYF
TGCGCCAGCAGCCAAGAGTCGGGTTCGACTCCCTACGAGCAGTACTTC
>.|TRBJ2-5|TRBV9|.
CASSVQVDETQYF
TGTGCCAGCAGCGTTCAGGTGGATGAGACCCAGTACTTC
>.|TRBJ2-1|TRBV30|.
CAWSLTANEQFF
TGTGCCTGGAGTCTGACAGCCAATGAGCAGTTCTTC
>.|TRBJ1-1|TRBV11-2|TRBD1
CASSFDRGPEAFF
TGTGCCAGCAGCTTTGACAGGGGCCCTGAAGCTTTCTTT
>.|TRBJ2-1|TRBV25-1|.
CASSAEAYNEQFF
TGTGCCAGCAGTGCTGAAGCCTACAATGAGCAGTTCTTC
>.|TRBJ2-1|TRBV27|TRBD2
CASTVGGGARLNEQFF
TGTGCCAGCACTGTGGGCGGGGGGGCTCGTCTCAATGAGCAGTTCTTC
>.|TRBJ2-1|TRBV6-1|TRBD2
CASSEAPLAGGSNEQFF
TGTGCCAGCAGTGAAGCCCCTCTAGCGGGGGGCAGCAATGAGCAGTTCTTC
>.|TRBJ2-2|TRBV4-2|.
CASSPIAGEHTGELFF
TGTGCCAGCAGCCCGATCGCTGGGGAGCACACCGGGGAGCTGTTTTTT
>.|TRBJ2-7|TRBV15|.
CATSREETGLFSYEQYF
TGTGCCACCAGCAGAGAAGAGACTGGCCTCTTCTCCTACGAGCAGTACTTC
>.|TRBJ2-7|TRBV13|.
CASSPGTSYEQYF
TGTGCCAGCAGTCCCGGGACGAGCTACGAGCAGTACTTC
>.|TRBJ1-2|TRBV5-4|.
CASSFLGGDGGYTF
TGTGCCAGCAGCTTTTTGGGGGGCGATGGTGGCTACACCTTC
>.|TRBJ2-3|TRBV7-9|TRBD1
CASSLGTGVITDTQYF
TGTGCCAGCAGCTTAGGGACAGGGGTGATAACAGATACGCAGTATTTT
>.|TRBJ2-7|TRBV6-5|TRBD1
CATKPTGAPYEQYF
TGTGCCACCAAACCGACAGGGGCCCCCTACGAGCAGTACTTC
>.|TRBJ1-4|TRBV7-9|.
CASSLQGSNEKLFF
TGTGCCAGCAGCTTACAGGGCTCTAATGAAAAACTGTTTTTT
>.|TRBJ1-5|TRBV7-9|.
CASSLAHQPQHF
TGTGCCAGCAGCTTAGCCCATCAGCCCCAGCATTTT
>.|TRBJ2-7|TRBV27|.
CASGFSGAYEQYF
TGTGCCAGCGGGTTTTCCGGAGCCTACGAGCAGTACTTC
>.|TRBJ2-5|TRBV11-2|.
CASSLAGPQETQYF
TGTGCCAGCAGCTTAGCGGGCCCGCAAGAGACCCAGTACTTC
>.|TRBJ1-3|TRBV6-5|.
CASSLIQGNTIYF
TGTGCCAGCAGTTTAATACAGGGAAACACCATATATTTT
>.|TRBJ1-1|TRBV4-3|.
CASSQDYGRNTEAFF
TGCGCCAGCAGCCAAGACTACGGAAGGAACACTGAAGCTTTCTTT
>.|TRBJ2-2|TRBV4-1|.
CASSFGHNTGELFF
TGCGCCAGCAGCTTCGGACACAACACCGGGGAGCTGTTTTTT
>once|TRBJ2-7|TRBV28|TRBD1
CASSLSGQGYEQYF
TGTGCCAGCAGTTTAAGTGGACAGGGGTACGAGCAGTACTTC
>.|TRBJ2-5|TRBV11-2|TRBD2
CASSLVSSGPQETQYF
TGTGCCAGCAGCTTAGTGTCTAGCGGGCCTCAAGAGACCCAGTACTTC
>.|TRBJ2-1|TRBV5-6|TRBD1
CASSLPGQNVGSSYNEQFF
TGTGCCAGCAGCTTACCGGGACAGAATGTTGGAAGCTCCTACAATGAGCAGTTCTTC
>.|TRBJ2-3|TRBV30|.
CAWVRSGRRSTDTQYF
TGTGCCTGGGTCCGGTCGGGGAGAAGGAGCACAGATACGCAGTATTTT
>once|TRBJ1-2|TRBV2|TRBD1
CASSGTANGPLYGYTF
TGTGCCAGCAGCGGGACAGCCAACGGACCTCTCTATGGCTACACCTTC
>once|TRBJ1-1|TRBV27|.
CASKRGGGLNTEAFF
TGTGCCAGTAAGCGGGGAGGAGGGCTGAACACTGAAGCTTTCTTT
>.|TRBJ1-2|TRBV25-1|TRBD1
CASSFSGGLNYGYTF
TGTGCCAGCAGTTTCTCAGGGGGGTTAAACTATGGCTACACCTTC
>.|TRBJ2-5|TRBV30|.
CAWSAVETQYF
TGTGCCTGGAGTGCTGTAGAGACCCAGTACTTC
>.|TRBJ2-7|TRBV7-8|.
CASSLLVNEQYF
TGTGCCAGCAGCTTACTCGTTAACGAGCAGTACTTC
>.|TRBJ1-4|TRBV6-5|TRBD1
CASSQTGGRTEKLFF
TGTGCCAGCAGCCAGACAGGGGGAAGGACTGAAAAACTGTTTTTT
>.|TRBJ1-2|TRBV27|TRBD1
CASGKDRDLTTIYHGYTF
TGTGCCAGCGGCAAGGACAGGGACCTCACGACCATCTATCATGGCTACACCTTC
>.|TRBJ2-1|TRBV9|.
CASSVGESDEQFF
TGTGCCAGCAGCGTAGGCGAGAGTGATGAGCAGTTCTTC
>once|TRBJ2-7|TRBV28|TRBD2
CASSFGLATYEQYF
TGTGCCAGCAGTTTTGGACTAGCGACGTACGAGCAGTACTTC
>.|TRBJ1-6|TRBV5-3|TRBD1
CARSYRQGDNSPLHF
TGTGCCAGAAGCTACAGACAGGGGGATAATTCACCCCTCCACTTT